The source of this T cell receptor (beta chain) is a study of PD-1 blockade in mismatch repair-deficient tumors. Sequencing used immunoSEQ multiplex PCR; TCRdb keeps in-frame clones, though not all of them. The data show about 51,000 clones, around 80% seen once. Germline CDR1 reads MNHEY; CDR2 reads SVGAGI. Trimming removed 5 bases from V and 10 bases from J, with 19 bases in between. The CDR3 sequence is 14 residues long. The chain employs TRBV6-5 and TRBJ2-3; either TRBD1 or TRBD2 may fit D (5 bases each). This clonotype originated in an adult with mismatch repair-deficient cancer. Sample: peripheral blood, taken 4 weeks after starting pembrolizumab. The CDR3 loop reads CASSGPGRMVSQYF. In DNA, the CDR3 is TGTGCCAGCAGTGGGCCGGGACGCATGGTTTCGCAGTATTTT.